A single sample gave rise to the 27 T cell receptor beta chains below, sequenced in a study of vaccination and CD4 T cells after COVID-19. Antigens for these TCRs are unknown. The treatment here: roughly 11-day PBMC culture with coronavirus spike peptide pools or control peptides (ViraFEST assay). The study sequenced cultured CD4+ T cell DNA using the Oncomine TCR Beta short-read assay. MiXCR was run by TCRdb on the PCR reads, yielding one entry per CDR3 protein. The sample lists about 10,000 distinct CDR3 sequences; roughly 45% were seen once. What was sequenced was CD4+ T cells from blood, cultured in vitro. The receptors originated from a human donor who had recovered from COVID-19.

This clonotype was seen only once. This rearrangement joins TRBV12-3 or TRBV12-4 to TRBJ2-7; D might be TRBD2 (6 bases). CDR3 length: 15 residues. The V end was cut by 6 bases, the J end by 2 bases, with 17 bases between. As DNA, the CDR3 is TGTGCCAGCAGGGGGGGAACTACGCCAACCTACGAGCAGTACTTC. Translating it yields CASRGGTTPTYEQYF.

The chain couples TRBV20-1 to TRBJ1-4, with D unresolved. CDR3 size: 14 residues. The germline V gene has CDR1 DFQATT and CDR2 SNEGSKA (reference sequence). Trimming took 7 bases from V and 7 from J, leaving 19 bases between them. The CDR3 here is CSVDPQNLGEKLFF. In DNA, the CDR3 is TGCAGTGTAGACCCCCAGAACCTGGGTGAAAAACTGTTTTTT.

The genes are TRBV29-1 and TRBJ1-2; weak D call: TRBD1 (5 bases). V lost 3 bases and J 3 bases, leaving 14 bases between the germline ends. The germline V gene encodes CDR1 SQVTM and CDR2 ANQGSEA. The CDR3 has 14 residues. For the CDR3, the DNA is TGCAGCGTTGAGGGGCAGGGATTGGACTATGGCTACACCTTC. It yields the protein CSVEGQGLDYGYTF.

A few counts support this clonotype. The chain has TRBV12-3 or TRBV12-4 and TRBJ1-1, with no clear D. This CDR3 contains 14 residues. V dropped 3 bases and J dropped 0 bases, with 8 bases sitting between them. The CDR3 sequence: CASSFTQMNTEAFF. The CDR3 region has the DNA TGTGCCAGCAGTTTTACACAAATGAACACTGAAGCTTTCTTT.

In this sample, this clonotype turned up a few times. The rearrangement links TRBV12-5 to TRBJ1-5, with D uncertain. Between the trimmed V and J ends, which lost 6 bases and 0 bases, there was a span of 3 bases. This CDR3 has 12 amino acids. The germline V gene encodes CDR1 LGHNT and CDR2 FRNRAP. CDR3 nucleotide sequence: TGTGCTAGTGGGGATAGCAATCAGCCCCAGCATTTT. Translation gives CASGDSNQPQHF.

A note on this clonotype: The germline gene is not matched at one end of the junction; a read error may be the cause. The J gene is TRBJ1-1, the V gene TRBV6-2 or TRBV6-3; no definite D call. This CDR3 spans 13 amino acids. CDR1 and CDR2 from the germline V gene are MNHEY and SVGEGT. CDR3 sequence: CASSYSYPAGASF. CDR3 sequence (DNA): TGTGCCAGCAGTTACTCGTATCCGGCGGGAGCTTCCTTT.

This chain uses TRBV21-1 with TRBJ2-1; the D segment call TRBD2 is taken from the table without a DNA check. TRBV21-1 represents a pseudogene. CDR3 length: 19 amino acids. CDR3 loop: CASTPGLAGVIGSYNEQFF. The CDR3 DNA is TGTGCCAGCACCCCGGGACTAGCGGGGGTTATCGGCTCCTACAATGAGCAGTTCTTC.

J is TRBJ2-4 and V is TRBV15, with a tentative D call TRBD1 (5 bases). Trimming shortened V by 3 bases and J by 4 bases, and 7 bases separated the two germline ends. CDR3 size: 13 residues. CDR1 and CDR2 (germline): LNHNV, YYDKDF (reference sequence). The CDR3 bases are TGTGCCACCAGCAGGGACACAAAAAACATTCAGTACTTC. Translating gives CATSRDTKNIQYF.

The chain links TRBV20-1 to TRBJ2-3; tentative D call: TRBD1 (5 bases). Trimming removed 5 bases from V and 7 bases from J, with 13 bases in between. The CDR3 consists of 12 residues. The germline V gene encodes CDR1 DFQATT and CDR2 SNEGSKA (reference sequence). CDR3 sequence: CSAGVRGNTQYF. The CDR3 DNA is TGCAGTGCTGGGGTAAGGGGCAATACGCAGTATTTT.

This clonotype was recorded only once. V usage is TRBV29-1 and J usage is TRBJ2-1; D unresolved. This CDR3 region has 13 residues. Trimming took off 0 bases at V and 0 bases at J, with 3 bases between the two ends. Germline V CDR1 and CDR2: SQVTM, ANQGSEA. The CDR3 coding sequence is TGCAGCGTTGAAGACAGCTCCTACAATGAGCAGTTCTTC. It encodes CSVEDSSYNEQFF.

The CDR3 region is CSMVGSAGVTPVTDTQYF. The CDR3, as DNA: TGCAGCATGGTGGGTAGTGCGGGGGTCACACCCGTCACAGATACGCAGTATTTT. V and J are TRBV29-1 and TRBJ2-3; TRBD2 agrees at 7 bases. V lost 8 bases, J lost 2 bases, and 22 bases stayed unmatched. Germline CDR1 and CDR2: SQVTM and ANQGSEA. The length of the CDR3 is 18 residues.

The CDR3 nucleotides are TGTGCCAGCAGCCACAGGGCGAACACCGGGGAGCTGTTTTTT. Its translation: CASSHRANTGELFF. The chain employs TRBV3-1 and TRBJ2-2; D possibly corresponds to TRBD1 (5 bases). Germline V gene sequence: CDR1 LGHDT, CDR2 YNNKEL (reference sequence). The V end was cut by 3 bases, the J end by 0 bases, with 5 bases between. CDR3 length: 14 amino acids.

This clonotype was counted only a few times. The CDR3 DNA reads as TGCAGTGCTAAGGGACAGGGAAACGCCAAAAACATTCAGTACTTC. Translated: CSAKGQGNAKNIQYF. The V and J genes are TRBV20-1 and TRBJ2-4; 9 bases are shared with TRBD1. Trimming removed 4 bases from V and 1 base from J; junction bases left unmatched: 5. From germline, CDR1 is DFQATT and CDR2 SNEGSKA (reference sequence). This CDR3 has 15 residues.

V usage is TRBV7-6 and J usage is TRBJ2-5; TRBD1 might be the D (6 bases). Germline values: CDR1 SGHVS, CDR2 FNYEAQ. Deletions cut 0 bases from V and 3 bases from J, with 8 bases between. The CDR3 loop spans 14 amino acids. CDR3 in amino acids: CASSLAQGKETQYF. In DNA form, the CDR3 reads TGTGCCAGCAGCTTAGCACAGGGTAAAGAGACCCAGTACTTC.

The chain couples TRBV11-2 to TRBJ1-3; D call uncertain. V was clipped by 3 bases and J by 5 bases, with 14 bases between them. The CDR3 spans 15 residues. Germline V CDR1 and CDR2: SGHAT, FQNNGV. In DNA form, the CDR3 reads TGTGCCAGCAGCTTTGAAGCCCGGCGGCGAAACACCATATATTTT. Its protein is CASSFEARRRNTIYF.

This chain links TRBV11-2 with TRBJ2-7; the D is unclear. The V gene's germline CDR1 is SGHAT and CDR2 FQNNGV. Deletions cut 3 bases from V and 2 bases from J, with 20 bases between. CDR3 length: 17 residues. This chain's CDR3 is CASSFGVRARPTYEQYF. In DNA form, the CDR3 reads TGTGCCAGCAGCTTCGGAGTAAGGGCTAGACCTACCTACGAGCAGTACTTC.

The CDR3 nucleotides are TGTGCCGGCGCACTGGAAACCTACAATGAGCAGTTCTTC. Translation: CAGALETYNEQFF. This chain links TRBV2 with TRBJ2-1; D is uncertain. The V end lost 11 bases, the J end lost 2 bases, and 13 bases lay between the germline ends. Germline V gives CDR1 SNHLY, CDR2 FYNNEI. The CDR3 length is 13 residues.

This clonotype has only a few counts. V usage is TRBV2 and J usage is TRBJ1-1, with D tentatively TRBD1 (5 bases). CDR1 and CDR2 (germline): SNHLY, FYNNEI. The CDR3 extends over 13 amino acids. Trimming took 4 bases from V and 5 from J, leaving 11 bases between them. The CDR3 coding sequence is TGTGCCAGCAGTGTGGGGCCGAGTACTGAAGCTTTCTTT. Translation gives CASSVGPSTEAFF.

This clonotype was seen more than once but under ten times. J is TRBJ1-2 and V is TRBV20-1; tentatively, D is TRBD1 (5 bases). The CDR3 contains 12 residues. In germline, CDR1 is DFQATT, CDR2 SNEGSKA (reference sequence). Trimming took 3 bases from V and 3 from J, leaving 8 bases between them. The CDR3, as DNA: TGCAGTGCTAGTGGGACGGACTATGGCTACACCTTC. Translation: CSASGTDYGYTF.

This clonotype was observed a handful of times. The genes are TRBV7-2 and TRBJ1-1; D possibly corresponds to TRBD1 (5 bases). The CDR3 covers 14 residues. V lost 4 bases, J lost 4 bases, and 13 bases lay in between. Germline CDR1 and CDR2: SGHTA and FQGNSA. The CDR3 region is CASSSRGGTTEAFF. In DNA, the CDR3 is TGTGCCAGCAGCTCACGGGGGGGGACCACTGAAGCTTTCTTT.

V is TRBV12-3 or TRBV12-4 and J is TRBJ1-1; the D is unclear. V lost 3 bases, J lost 12 bases, and 14 bases lay in between. The CDR3 runs to 12 residues. This CDR3 is CASSFEEGGTFF. The CDR3 DNA reads as TGTGCCAGCAGTTTTGAGGAGGGTGGAACTTTCTTT.

This clonotype turned up a few times. The chain is built from TRBV20-1 and TRBJ1-3; weak D call: TRBD1 (6 bases). Germline V gives CDR1 DFQATT, CDR2 SNEGSKA (reference sequence). V was trimmed by 2 bases and J by 2 bases, leaving 7 bases between them. CDR3 length: 13 residues. CDR3 DNA: TGCAGTGCTAGACCAGGGGCTGGAAACACCATATATTTT. Its protein product is CSARPGAGNTIYF.

J is TRBJ2-2 and V is TRBV19; TRBD1 agrees at 7 bases. V gave up 6 bases and J gave up 2 bases; unmatched junction bases: 9. The CDR3 is made up of 16 amino acids. Germline V lookup: CDR1 LNHDA, CDR2 SQIVND (reference sequence). The CDR3 nucleotides are TGTGCCAGTAGCTACGCGACAGGGTATAACACCGGGGAGCTGTTTTTT. It encodes CASSYATGYNTGELFF.

CDR3 in amino acids: CASSLLGSNYGYTF. CDR3 sequence (DNA): TGTGCCAGCAGCTTATTAGGCTCTAACTATGGCTACACCTTC. The chain carries TRBV7-9 and TRBJ1-2; D call uncertain. This CDR3 has 14 residues. V dropped 2 bases and J dropped 0 bases, with 7 bases sitting between them. Germline V gene sequence: CDR1 SEHNR, CDR2 FQNEAQ (reference sequence).

The rearrangement uses TRBV2 and TRBJ2-3; D is perhaps TRBD1 (8 bases). Germline V CDR1 and CDR2: SNHLY, FYNNEI. Trimming removed 6 bases at V and 0 bases at J, with 22 bases between. The CDR3 runs to 18 residues. The CDR3 DNA reads TGTGCCAGCAGGGGGGGGGCAGGGGGCCCTATTAGCACAGATACGCAGTATTTT. Protein product: CASRGGAGGPISTDTQYF.

This chain uses TRBV2 with TRBJ2-5; D remains ambiguous. V was trimmed by 10 bases and J by 7 bases, leaving 22 bases between them. Looked up from germline, CDR1 is SNHLY and CDR2 is FYNNEI. This CDR3 contains 14 residues. CDR3 DNA sequence: TGTGCCACCGAGACTCCCCTGACTGGTGGGACCCAGTACTTC. It yields the protein CATETPLTGGTQYF.

This chain joins TRBV7-9 and TRBJ2-5; possible D gene TRBD1, 6 bases. This CDR3 is 16 amino acids long. The germline gives CDR1 SEHNR, CDR2 FQNEAQ (reference sequence). V was shortened by 5 bases and J by 5 bases, with 21 bases between the two germline ends. The CDR3 protein is CASSEVLIQGKETQYF. DNA for the CDR3: TGTGCCAGCAGCGAGGTCTTGATACAGGGAAAGGAGACCCAGTACTTC.